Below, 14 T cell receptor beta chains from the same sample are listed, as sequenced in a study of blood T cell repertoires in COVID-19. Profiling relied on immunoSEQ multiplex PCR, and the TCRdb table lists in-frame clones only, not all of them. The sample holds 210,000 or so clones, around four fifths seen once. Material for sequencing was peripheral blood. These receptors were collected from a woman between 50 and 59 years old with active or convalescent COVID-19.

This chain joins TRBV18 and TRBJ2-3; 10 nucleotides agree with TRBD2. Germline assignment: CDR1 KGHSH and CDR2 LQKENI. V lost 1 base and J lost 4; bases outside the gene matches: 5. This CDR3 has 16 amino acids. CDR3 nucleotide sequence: TGTGCCAGCTCACCACGCACTAGCGGGGTCGCAGATACGCAGTATTTT. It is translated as CASSPRTSGVADTQYF. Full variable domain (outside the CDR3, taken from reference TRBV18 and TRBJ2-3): NAGVMQNPRHLVRRRGQEARLRCSPMKGHSHVYWYRQLPEEGLKFMVYLQKENIIDESGMPKERFSAEFPKEGPSILRIQQVVRGDSAAYFCASSPRTSGVADTQYFGPGTRLTVL.

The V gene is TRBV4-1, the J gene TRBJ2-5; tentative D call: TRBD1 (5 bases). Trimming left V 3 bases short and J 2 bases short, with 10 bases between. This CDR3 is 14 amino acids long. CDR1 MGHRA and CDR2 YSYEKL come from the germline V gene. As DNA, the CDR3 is TGCGCCAGCAGCCAGAGAACAGGACAAGAGACCCAGTACTTC. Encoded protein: CASSQRTGQETQYF.

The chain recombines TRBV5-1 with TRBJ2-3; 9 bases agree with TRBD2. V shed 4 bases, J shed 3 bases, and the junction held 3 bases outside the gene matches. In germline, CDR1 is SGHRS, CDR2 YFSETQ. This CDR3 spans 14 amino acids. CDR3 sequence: CASSRAGGTDTQYF. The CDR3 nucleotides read TGCGCCAGCAGCCGAGCGGGAGGAACAGATACGCAGTATTTT.

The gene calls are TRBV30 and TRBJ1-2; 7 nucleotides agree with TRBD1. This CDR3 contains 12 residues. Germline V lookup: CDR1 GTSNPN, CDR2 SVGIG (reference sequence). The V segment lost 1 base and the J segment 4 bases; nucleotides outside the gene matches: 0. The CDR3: CAWSGQGYGYTF. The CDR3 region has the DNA TGTGCCTGGAGTGGACAGGGCTATGGCTACACCTTC.

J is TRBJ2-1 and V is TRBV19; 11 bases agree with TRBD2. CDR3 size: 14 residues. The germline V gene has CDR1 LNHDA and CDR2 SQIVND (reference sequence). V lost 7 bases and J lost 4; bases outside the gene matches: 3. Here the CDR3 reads CASNSGRVYNEQFF. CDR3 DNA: TGTGCCAGTAATAGCGGGAGGGTTTACAATGAGCAGTTCTTC. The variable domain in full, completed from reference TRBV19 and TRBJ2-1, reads DGGITQSPKYLFRKEGQNVTLSCEQNLNHDAMYWYRQDPGQGLRLIYYSQIVNDFQKGDIAEGYSVSREKKESFPLTVTSAQKNPTAFYLCASNSGRVYNEQFFGPGTRLTVL.

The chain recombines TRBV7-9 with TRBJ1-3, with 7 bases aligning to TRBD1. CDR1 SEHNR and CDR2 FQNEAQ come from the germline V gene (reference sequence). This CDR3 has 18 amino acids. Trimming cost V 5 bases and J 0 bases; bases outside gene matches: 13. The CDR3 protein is CASSHAGTAINSGNTIYF. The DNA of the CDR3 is TGTGCCAGCAGCCACGCGGGGACAGCGATAAACTCTGGAAACACCATATATTTT. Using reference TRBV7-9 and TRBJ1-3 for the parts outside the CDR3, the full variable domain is DTGVSQNPRHKITKRGQNVTFRCDPISEHNRLYWYRQTLGQGPEFLTYFQNEAQLEKSRLLSDRFSAERPKGSFSTLEIQRTEQGDSAMYLCASSHAGTAINSGNTIYFGEGSWLTVV.

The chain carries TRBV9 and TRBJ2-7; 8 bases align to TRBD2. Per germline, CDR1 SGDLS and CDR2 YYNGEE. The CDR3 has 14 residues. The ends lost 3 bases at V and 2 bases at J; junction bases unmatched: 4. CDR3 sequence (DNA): TGTGCCAGCAGCGCTGCGGGAGGTGCCTACGAGCAGTACTTC. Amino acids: CASSAAGGAYEQYF. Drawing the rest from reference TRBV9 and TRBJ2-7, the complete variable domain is DSGVTQTPKHLITATGQRVTLRCSPRSGDLSVYWYQQSLDQGLQFLIQYYNGEERAKGNILERFSAQQFPDLHSELNLSSLELGDSALYFCASSAAGGAYEQYFGPGTRLTVT.

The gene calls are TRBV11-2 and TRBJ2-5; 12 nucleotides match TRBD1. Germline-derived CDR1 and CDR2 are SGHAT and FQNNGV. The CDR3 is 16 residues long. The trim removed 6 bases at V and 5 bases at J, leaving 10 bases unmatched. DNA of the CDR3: TGTGCCAGCAGTTACCCGGGACAGGGGGCAGGGGAGACCCAGTACTTC. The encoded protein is CASSYPGQGAGETQYF.

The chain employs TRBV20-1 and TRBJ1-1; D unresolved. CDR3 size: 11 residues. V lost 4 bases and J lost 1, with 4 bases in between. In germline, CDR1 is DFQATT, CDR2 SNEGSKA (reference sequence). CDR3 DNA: TGCAGTGCTAACAGGAACACTGAAGCTTTCTTT. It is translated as CSANRNTEAFF.

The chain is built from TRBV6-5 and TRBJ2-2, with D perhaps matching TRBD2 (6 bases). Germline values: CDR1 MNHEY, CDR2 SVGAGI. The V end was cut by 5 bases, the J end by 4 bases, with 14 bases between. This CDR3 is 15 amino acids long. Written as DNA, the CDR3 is TGTGCCAGCAGTCCCTTCGGGGGTGGCACCGGGGAGCTGTTTTTT. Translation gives CASSPFGGGTGELFF.

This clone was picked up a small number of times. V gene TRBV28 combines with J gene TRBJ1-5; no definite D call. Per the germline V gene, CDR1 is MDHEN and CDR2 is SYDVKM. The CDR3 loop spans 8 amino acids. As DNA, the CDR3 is TGTGGATCAGGCCCCCAGCATTTT. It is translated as CGSGPQHF.

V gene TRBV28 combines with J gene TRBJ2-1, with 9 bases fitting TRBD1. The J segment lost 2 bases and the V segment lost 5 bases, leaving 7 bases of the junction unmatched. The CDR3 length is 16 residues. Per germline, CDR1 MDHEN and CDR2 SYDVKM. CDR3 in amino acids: CASSAPGQGTYNEQFF. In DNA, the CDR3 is TGTGCCAGCAGTGCTCCGGGACAGGGTACCTACAATGAGCAGTTCTTC.

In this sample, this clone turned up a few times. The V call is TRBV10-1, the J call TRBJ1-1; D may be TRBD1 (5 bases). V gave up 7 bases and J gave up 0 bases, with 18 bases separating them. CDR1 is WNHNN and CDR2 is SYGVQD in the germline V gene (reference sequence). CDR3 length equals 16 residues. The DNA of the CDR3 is TGCGCCAGCAAGCGGGACTGGGTTTTCATGAACACTGAAGCTTTCTTT. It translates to CASKRDWVFMNTEAFF.

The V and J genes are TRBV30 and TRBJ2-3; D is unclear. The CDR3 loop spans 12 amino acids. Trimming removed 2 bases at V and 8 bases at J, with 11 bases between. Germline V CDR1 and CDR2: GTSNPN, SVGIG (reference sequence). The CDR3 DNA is TGTGCCTGGAGTCGAGTTATCGGTACGCAGTATTTT. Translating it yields CAWSRVIGTQYF.